This is a list of T cell receptor beta chains from one sample in a study of shared clonotypes between healthy human individuals. TCRdb keeps only in-frame clones here, not all; method: immunoSEQ multiplex PCR. Of 300,000 to 400,000 clones in the sample, about 74% were seen once. The sequenced sample was memory CD4+ T cells sorted from blood. These receptors all come from a man aged 25 to 40 in good health. The CDR3 runs from the conserved cysteine through the conserved F or W. D genes are given only for firm matches. For some rows the clone size is stated as once, few or many, or as a class when expanded; others skip it.

V gene: TRBV5-1; D gene: .; clone size: .; J gene: TRBJ2-7; CDR3 protein: CASSLGGAPYEQYF; CDR3 DNA: TGCGCCAGCAGCTTGGGAGGTGCCCCCTACGAGCAGTACTTC
V gene: TRBV7-2; D gene: .; clone size: .; J gene: TRBJ1-5; CDR3 protein: CASSLIGQANQPQHF; CDR3 DNA: TGTGCCAGCAGCTTAATAGGTCAGGCTAATCAGCCCCAGCATTTT
V gene: TRBV5-6; D gene: TRBD2; clone size: .; J gene: TRBJ2-1; CDR3 protein: CASSRPGLELHEQFF; CDR3 DNA: TGTGCCAGCAGCAGACCGGGACTAGAGCTCCATGAGCAGTTCTTC
V gene: TRBV6-1; D gene: .; clone size: .; J gene: TRBJ1-5; CDR3 protein: CASRENRYSNQPQHF; CDR3 DNA: TGTGCCAGCAGAGAAAACAGGTATAGCAATCAGCCCCAGCATTTT
V gene: TRBV27; D gene: .; clone size: .; J gene: TRBJ2-6; CDR3 protein: CASSPPPGANVLTF; CDR3 DNA: TGTGCCAGCAGCCCCCCCCCTGGGGCCAACGTCCTGACTTTC
V gene: TRBV5-1; D gene: .; clone size: .; J gene: TRBJ2-1; CDR3 protein: CASSPKDGGEQFF; CDR3 DNA: TGCGCCAGCAGCCCCAAGGACGGCGGGGAGCAGTTCTTC
V gene: TRBV7-2; D gene: .; clone size: few; J gene: TRBJ2-5; CDR3 protein: CASSLIGYGETQYF; CDR3 DNA: TGTGCCAGCAGCTTAATCGGGTATGGGGAGACCCAGTACTTC
V gene: TRBV19; D gene: TRBD1; clone size: .; J gene: TRBJ1-2; CDR3 protein: CASSVNRGRLSLNYGYTF; CDR3 DNA: TGTGCCAGTAGTGTAAACAGGGGACGGCTCAGCCTAAACTATGGCTACACCTTC
V gene: TRBV29-1; D gene: .; clone size: few; J gene: TRBJ1-1; CDR3 protein: CSVDTGGGNTEAFF; CDR3 DNA: TGCAGCGTTGATACGGGGGGAGGGAACACTGAAGCTTTCTTT
V gene: TRBV20-1; D gene: .; clone size: .; J gene: TRBJ1-2; CDR3 protein: CSASQRYGYTF; CDR3 DNA: TGCAGTGCTAGTCAACGCTATGGCTACACCTTC
V gene: TRBV29-1; D gene: TRBD1; clone size: .; J gene: TRBJ1-5; CDR3 protein: CSVEVGTGPNQPQHF; CDR3 DNA: TGCAGCGTTGAAGTGGGGACAGGCCCCAATCAGCCCCAGCATTTT
V gene: TRBV2; D gene: .; clone size: .; J gene: TRBJ1-4; CDR3 protein: CASRNGQLNEKLFF; CDR3 DNA: TGTGCCAGCAGGAACGGACAGCTCAATGAAAAACTGTTTTTT
V gene: TRBV5-1; D gene: TRBD1; clone size: .; J gene: TRBJ1-1; CDR3 protein: CASSGDRASYTEAFF; CDR3 DNA: TGCGCCAGCAGTGGGGACAGGGCATCATACACTGAAGCTTTCTTT
V gene: TRBV28; D gene: .; clone size: .; J gene: TRBJ2-5; CDR3 protein: CATGAQYF; CDR3 DNA: TGCGCCACGGGGGCCCAGTACTTC
V gene: TRBV15; D gene: TRBD2; clone size: .; J gene: TRBJ2-1; CDR3 protein: CATSRDVGLAGDEQFF; CDR3 DNA: TGTGCCACCAGCAGAGATGTGGGCCTAGCGGGAGATGAGCAGTTCTTC
V gene: TRBV5-1; D gene: .; clone size: .; J gene: TRBJ1-1; CDR3 protein: CATKKSTRDRTEAFF; CDR3 DNA: TGCGCCACAAAAAAGAGTACCCGGGACCGGACTGAAGCTTTCTTT
V gene: TRBV10-2; D gene: TRBD1; clone size: .; J gene: TRBJ1-6; CDR3 protein: CATPGGFSSPLHF; CDR3 DNA: TGCGCCACCCCAGGGGGTTTTAGTTCACCCCTCCACTTT
V gene: TRBV11-2; D gene: .; clone size: .; J gene: TRBJ2-7; CDR3 protein: CASSLGLGRTYEQYF; CDR3 DNA: TGTGCCAGCAGCTTAGGCTTAGGCAGAACATACGAGCAGTACTTC
V gene: TRBV7-2; D gene: TRBD2; clone size: once; J gene: TRBJ2-3; CDR3 protein: CASSPGLETDTQYF; CDR3 DNA: TGTGCCAGCAGCCCAGGACTAGAAACAGATACGCAGTATTTT
V gene: TRBV7-9; D gene: TRBD2; clone size: .; J gene: TRBJ2-3; CDR3 protein: CASSRFGTSSLDTQYF; CDR3 DNA: TGTGCCAGCAGCCGCTTCGGGACTAGCAGCCTAGATACGCAGTATTTT
V gene: TRBV11-2; D gene: TRBD1; clone size: many; J gene: TRBJ2-5; CDR3 protein: CASVKGQGRRTTQETQYF; CDR3 DNA: TGTGCCAGCGTGAAAGGACAGGGCAGGAGGACTACCCAAGAGACCCAGTACTTC
V gene: TRBV7-2; D gene: .; clone size: .; J gene: TRBJ2-1; CDR3 protein: CASSLQGTMLVNEQFF; CDR3 DNA: TGTGCCAGCAGCTTACAGGGTACAATGCTGGTAAATGAGCAGTTCTTC
V gene: TRBV7-9; D gene: .; clone size: .; J gene: TRBJ2-3; CDR3 protein: CASSSKLSTDTQYF; CDR3 DNA: TGTGCCAGCAGCTCGAAGCTGAGCACAGATACGCAGTATTTT
V gene: TRBV18; D gene: .; clone size: .; J gene: TRBJ1-1; CDR3 protein: CASSPSYRALRFGSSTEAFF; CDR3 DNA: TGTGCCAGCTCACCATCCTACAGGGCCCTTCGATTTGGTTCGAGCACTGAAGCTTTCTTT
V gene: TRBV5-4; D gene: .; clone size: .; J gene: TRBJ2-2; CDR3 protein: CASSLARERGTGELFF; CDR3 DNA: TGTGCCAGCAGCTTGGCCCGGGAGAGGGGCACCGGGGAGCTGTTTTTT
V gene: TRBV29-1; D gene: .; clone size: .; J gene: TRBJ2-5; CDR3 protein: CSVTGNRETQYF; CDR3 DNA: TGCAGCGTAACAGGGAACCGGGAGACCCAGTACTTC
V gene: TRBV7-6; D gene: TRBD2; clone size: .; J gene: TRBJ2-5; CDR3 protein: CASSLGTSTQETQYF; CDR3 DNA: TGTGCCAGCAGCTTGGGGACTAGTACCCAAGAGACCCAGTACTTC
V gene: TRBV7-2; D gene: .; clone size: .; J gene: TRBJ2-3; CDR3 protein: CASSLRPSRSDTQYF; CDR3 DNA: TGTGCCAGCAGCTTAAGGCCTAGCAGATCCGATACGCAGTATTTT
V gene: TRBV19; D gene: TRBD1; clone size: .; J gene: TRBJ1-5; CDR3 protein: CASSIGQVSNQPQHF; CDR3 DNA: TGTGCCAGTAGTATTGGACAGGTGAGCAATCAGCCCCAGCATTTT
V gene: TRBV6-1; D gene: TRBD2; clone size: .; J gene: TRBJ2-2; CDR3 protein: CASSESTLAVNTGELFF; CDR3 DNA: TGTGCCAGCAGTGAAAGCACGCTAGCGGTAAACACCGGGGAGCTGTTTTTT
V gene: TRBV28; D gene: .; clone size: .; J gene: TRBJ1-5; CDR3 protein: CASSPPGEGQPQHF; CDR3 DNA: TGTGCCAGCAGTCCCCCCGGGGAAGGGCAGCCCCAGCATTTT
V gene: TRBV4-1; D gene: TRBD2; clone size: once; J gene: TRBJ2-7; CDR3 protein: CASSQDLAGGFYEQYF; CDR3 DNA: TGCGCCAGCAGCCAAGATCTAGCGGGAGGATTCTACGAGCAGTACTTC
V gene: TRBV7-9; D gene: .; clone size: once; J gene: TRBJ2-3; CDR3 protein: CASSLGAFTQYF; CDR3 DNA: TGTGCCAGCAGCCTCGGAGCGTTTACGCAGTATTTT
V gene: TRBV7-2; D gene: .; clone size: few; J gene: TRBJ2-1; CDR3 protein: CASSPGGAAAYNEQFF; CDR3 DNA: TGTGCCAGCAGCCCAGGAGGGGCAGCTGCGTACAATGAGCAGTTCTTC
V gene: TRBV7-2; D gene: .; clone size: .; J gene: TRBJ2-7; CDR3 protein: CASSPQVDEQYF; CDR3 DNA: TGTGCCAGCAGCCCACAGGTCGACGAGCAGTACTTC
V gene: TRBV27; D gene: .; clone size: .; J gene: TRBJ2-5; CDR3 protein: CASTQWGRGETQYF; CDR3 DNA: TGTGCCAGCACCCAATGGGGCAGAGGGGAGACCCAGTACTTC
V gene: TRBV7-3; D gene: .; clone size: .; J gene: TRBJ2-3; CDR3 protein: CASSFDVDTQYF; CDR3 DNA: TGTGCCAGCAGCTTCGATGTAGATACGCAGTATTTT
V gene: TRBV10-3; D gene: .; clone size: few; J gene: TRBJ2-5; CDR3 protein: CAISVEGARETQYF; CDR3 DNA: TGTGCCATCAGTGTCGAGGGAGCCCGAGAGACCCAGTACTTC
V gene: TRBV19; D gene: .; clone size: .; J gene: TRBJ1-5; CDR3 protein: CASSIMGNSNQPQHF; CDR3 DNA: TGTGCCAGTAGTATAATGGGGAATAGCAATCAGCCCCAGCATTTT
V gene: TRBV7-2; D gene: .; clone size: .; J gene: TRBJ1-2; CDR3 protein: CASSFTLLGVLSYGYTF; CDR3 DNA: TGTGCCAGCAGCTTCACTCTATTGGGAGTTCTCTCCTATGGCTACACCTTC
V gene: TRBV6-1; D gene: .; clone size: .; J gene: TRBJ1-4; CDR3 protein: CASDTGGTNEKLFF; CDR3 DNA: TGTGCCAGCGACACCGGGGGGACCAATGAAAAACTGTTTTTT
V gene: TRBV28; D gene: TRBD1; clone size: .; J gene: TRBJ1-4; CDR3 protein: CASSIRTGSVEKLFF; CDR3 DNA: TGTGCCAGCAGTATCAGGACAGGGAGCGTGGAAAAACTGTTTTTT